These 27 T cell receptor beta chains originate from one sample sequenced in a study of shared clonotypes between healthy human individuals. TCRdb's copy holds only in-frame clones and misses some; the assay was immunoSEQ multiplex PCR. In the table there are 2 million to 2.5 million clones, almost 96% of which are singletons. The sample consisted of naive CD4+ T cells sorted from blood. Subset described: CD45RA+ positively selected. Receptor source: a man aged 18 to 29 in good health.

The rearrangement uses TRBV2 and TRBJ1-2, with D uncertain. This CDR3 spans 13 amino acids. Germline V gene sequence: CDR1 SNHLY, CDR2 FYNNEI. Trimming left V 7 bases short and J 0 bases short, with 9 bases between. The CDR3 region is CASTFETNYGYTF. The DNA for the CDR3 is TGTGCCAGCACTTTTGAGACTAACTATGGCTACACCTTC. The full variable domain, its missing parts supplied by reference TRBV2 and TRBJ1-2, is EPEVTQTPSHQVTQMGQEVILRCVPISNHLYFYWYRQILGQKVEFLVSFYNNEISEKSEIFDDQFSVERPDGSNFTLKIRSTKLEDSAMYFCASTFETNYGYTFGSGTRLTVV.

The CDR3 sequence is CASSGGGGSYEQYF. The DNA for the CDR3 is TGTGCCAGCAGCGGAGGGGGCGGCTCCTACGAGCAGTACTTC. The chain uses TRBV2 and TRBJ2-7; possible D gene TRBD1, 7 bases. Trimming left V 6 bases short and J 0 bases short, with 12 bases between. This CDR3 region has 14 residues. Germline V gene data show CDR1 as SNHLY and CDR2 as FYNNEI.

V usage is TRBV29-1 and J usage is TRBJ2-3; weak D call: TRBD2 (6 bases). Germline V gene lookup returns CDR1 SQVTM and CDR2 ANQGSEA. V lost 4 bases and J lost 4, with 9 bases in between. The CDR3 runs to 12 residues. The chain's CDR3 is CSVGGVADTQYF. The CDR3 coding sequence is TGCAGCGTTGGGGGGGTCGCAGATACGCAGTATTTT.

The rearrangement joins TRBV6-4 to TRBJ2-3, with 7 nucleotides matching TRBD2. The CDR3 sequence is 14 residues long. The germline V gene has CDR1 MRHNA and CDR2 SNTAGT. V trimming: 3 bases; J trimming: 8 bases; junction bases outside the gene matches: 8. This CDR3 is CASSDRQRGGTQYF. DNA for the CDR3: TGTGCCAGCAGTGATCGACAGCGGGGCGGTACGCAGTATTTT.

The chain recombines TRBV18 with TRBJ1-6; D uncertain. V dropped 2 bases and J dropped 11 bases, with 16 bases sitting between them. The length of the CDR3 is 15 residues. The germline V gene has CDR1 KGHSH and CDR2 LQKENI. CDR3 protein: CASSPSGQSLPPLHF. CDR3 sequence (DNA): TGTGCCAGCTCACCAAGCGGGCAGTCATTGCCACCCCTCCACTTT.

The chain has TRBV4-3 and TRBJ2-7, with 10 bases lining up with TRBD2. This CDR3 region has 18 residues. CDR1 is LGHNA, CDR2 YSLEER, per germline. Unmatched junction bases numbered 9, after V lost 1 base and J lost 0 bases. CDR3 region: CASSQALAGALSSYEQYF. The CDR3 DNA is TGCGCCAGCAGCCAAGCCCTAGCGGGAGCCCTCAGCTCCTACGAGCAGTACTTC.

The V gene is TRBV30, the J gene TRBJ1-1, with 9 bases identical to TRBD1. Germline CDR1 GTSNPN, CDR2 SVGIG (reference sequence). The V gene end was trimmed by 5 bases and the J gene end by 0 bases; junction bases not matched to a gene: 4. The CDR3 is 14 residues long. The CDR3 DNA reads as TGTGCCTGGGCCGGGACAGGGTTGAACACTGAAGCTTTCTTT. Translation gives CAWAGTGLNTEAFF.

V and J are TRBV6-1 and TRBJ2-5; D may be TRBD2 (6 bases). Germline values: CDR1 MNHNS, CDR2 SASEGT. This CDR3 is built from 14 residues. V was pared by 2 bases and J by 5 bases, with 12 bases between. The CDR3 spells CASSEHGGKETQYF. The CDR3 DNA reads TGTGCCAGCAGTGAACATGGGGGGAAGGAGACCCAGTACTTC.

J is TRBJ2-7 and V is TRBV5-1, with TRBD2 as a possible D gene (6 bases). The CDR3 length is 15 residues. Germline CDR1 is SGHRS and CDR2 is YFSETQ. Trimming removed 5 bases from V and 6 bases from J, with 21 bases in between. CDR3 DNA sequence: TGCGCCAGCAGACAACCGGGAGAAGGGAAATCCGAGCAGTACTTC. It is translated as CASRQPGEGKSEQYF. Complete variable domain (other parts from reference TRBV5-1 and TRBJ2-7): KAGVTQTPRYLIKTRGQQVTLSCSPISGHRSVSWYQQTPGQGLQFLFEYFSETQRNKGNFPGRFSGRQFSNSRSEMNVSTLELGDSALYLCASRQPGEGKSEQYFGPGTRLTVT.

The gene calls are TRBV7-8 and TRBJ1-6, with unresolved D. This CDR3 is 15 amino acids long. The germline gives CDR1 SGHVS, CDR2 FQNEAQ. V was shortened by 5 bases and J by 5 bases, with 13 bases between the two germline ends. Here the CDR3 DNA reads TGTGCCAGCAGCCCAGTCCGGGAGAATAATTCACCCCTCCACTTT. This sequence encodes CASSPVRENNSPLHF.

The V gene is TRBV19, the J gene TRBJ2-2; 8 bases line up with TRBD1. V was clipped by 8 bases and J by 1 base; unmatched bases: 9. Germline lookup yields CDR1 LNHDA and CDR2 SQIVND (reference sequence). There are 16 residues in the CDR3. CDR3 protein: CASFLTGTGNTGELFF. The CDR3 DNA reads TGTGCCAGTTTCCTTACAGGGACAGGGAACACCGGGGAGCTGTTTTTT. Using reference TRBV19 and TRBJ2-2 for the parts outside the CDR3, the full variable domain is DGGITQSPKYLFRKEGQNVTLSCEQNLNHDAMYWYRQDPGQGLRLIYYSQIVNDFQKGDIAEGYSVSREKKESFPLTVTSAQKNPTAFYLCASFLTGTGNTGELFFGEGSRLTVL.

The V and J genes are TRBV27 and TRBJ2-1, with D perhaps TRBD2 (7 bases). Germline values: CDR1 MNHEY, CDR2 SMNVEV (reference sequence). The CDR3 is made up of 13 amino acids. V lost 8 bases and J lost 7, with 15 bases in between. This chain's CDR3 is CASGIGGRNEQFF. Written as DNA, the CDR3 is TGTGCCAGCGGAATCGGGGGGCGGAATGAGCAGTTCTTC.

V is TRBV2 and J is TRBJ2-1, with a possible D match to TRBD2 (6 bases). Germline CDR1 and CDR2: SNHLY and FYNNEI. V gave up 6 bases and J gave up 9 bases, with 18 bases separating them. The CDR3 consists of 14 residues. The CDR3 nucleotides read TGTGCCAGCAGGTATCCCGGGAGACGCACTGAGCAGTTCTTC. Translation gives CASRYPGRRTEQFF.

CDR3 sequence: CASRSGHMNTEAFF. Here the CDR3 DNA reads TGTGCCAGCAGGTCGGGACACATGAACACTGAAGCTTTCTTT. The chain couples TRBV6-5 to TRBJ1-1; TRBD1 might be the D (6 bases). Trimming shortened V by 6 bases and J by 0 bases, and 11 bases separated the two germline ends. Germline V gives CDR1 MNHEY, CDR2 SVGAGI. The CDR3 has 14 residues.

The chain couples TRBV5-1 to TRBJ2-2; D is unresolved. The CDR3 is 14 residues long. V lost 7 bases, J lost 4 bases, and 14 bases lay in between. Germline V gene lookup returns CDR1 SGHRS and CDR2 YFSETQ. The CDR3: CASGEDPGTGELFF. In DNA form, the CDR3 reads TGCGCCAGCGGCGAGGACCCCGGCACCGGGGAGCTGTTTTTT.

The chain recombines TRBV6-6 with TRBJ1-1; no firm D call. The ends were cut back, 2 bases at V and 11 bases at J, with 9 bases in the middle. CDR1 MNHNY and CDR2 SVGAGI come from the germline V gene (reference sequence). The CDR3 contains 11 residues. The CDR3 protein is CASSYEGLAFF. The CDR3 DNA reads TGTGCCAGCAGTTACGAAGGGTTGGCTTTCTTT.

The V call is TRBV5-5, the J call TRBJ2-7; D call uncertain. CDR1 is SGHKS and CDR2 is YYEKEE in the germline V gene (reference sequence). This CDR3 is built from 12 residues. Trimming shortened V by 1 base and J by 7 bases, and 9 bases separated the two germline ends. CDR3 protein: CASSLPGAEQYF. CDR3 nucleotides: TGTGCCAGCAGCTTGCCGGGCGCGGAGCAGTACTTC.

The V and J genes are TRBV7-3 and TRBJ1-5; unclear D gene. CDR3 length equals 17 residues. Per germline, CDR1 SGHTA and CDR2 FQGTGA. Trimming left V 2 bases short and J 0 bases short, with 14 bases between. The CDR3 loop reads CASSLGVDVYSNQPQHF. In DNA, the CDR3 is TGTGCCAGCAGCTTAGGAGTAGACGTCTATAGCAATCAGCCCCAGCATTTT.

This clone was observed a single time. This sequence joins TRBV4-3 and TRBJ1-3; D gene unclear. V was shortened by 1 base and J by 0 bases, with 10 bases between the two germline ends. The CDR3 totals 16 residues. Germline CDR1 and CDR2: LGHNA and YSLEER. The CDR3 DNA follows: TGCGCCAGCAGCCAAGCTTCGGGAAACTCTGGAAACACCATATATTTT. Amino acids: CASSQASGNSGNTIYF.

This chain links TRBV5-4 with TRBJ2-3, with 7 bases identical to TRBD2. V trimming: 3 bases; J trimming: 2 bases; junction bases outside the gene matches: 9. The CDR3 contains 16 residues. Germline V gene sequence: CDR1 SGHNT, CDR2 YYREEE (reference sequence). The CDR3 coding sequence is TGTGCCAGCAGCTCCTTCAGGCGGGAGTCCACAGATACGCAGTATTTT. Protein sequence: CASSSFRRESTDTQYF.

As for this clone: The sample holds other DNA sequences that translate to the same CDR3. CDR3 coding DNA: TGCGCCAGCAGCCAACAAGCGAACACCGGGGAGCTGTTTTTT. Translating gives CASSQQANTGELFF. The chain combines TRBV5-1 with TRBJ2-2; D not certain. This CDR3 comprises 14 residues. Germline-derived CDR1 and CDR2 are SGHRS and YFSETQ. Trimming shortened V by 4 bases and J by 0 bases, and 7 bases separated the two germline ends.

V gene TRBV11-2 combines with J gene TRBJ1-3; D gene unclear. Germline values: CDR1 SGHAT, CDR2 FQNNGV. The CDR3 runs 15 residues. Trimming took off 2 bases at V and 7 bases at J, with 15 bases between the two ends. The CDR3 sequence is CASSLSSSPSNTIYF. The CDR3 DNA is TGTGCCAGCAGCTTAAGCTCTAGCCCTTCGAACACCATATATTTT.

V and J are TRBV19 and TRBJ2-7, with D tentatively TRBD2 (6 bases). CDR1 is LNHDA and CDR2 is SQIVND in the germline V gene (reference sequence). V gave up 11 bases and J gave up 0 bases, with 20 bases separating them. This CDR3 is 15 amino acids long. Here the CDR3 reads CAVRREGAGSYEQYF. The CDR3 DNA reads TGTGCCGTGAGGAGGGAAGGGGCAGGCTCCTACGAGCAGTACTTC. The whole variable domain, remainder taken from reference TRBV19 and TRBJ2-7, is DGGITQSPKYLFRKEGQNVTLSCEQNLNHDAMYWYRQDPGQGLRLIYYSQIVNDFQKGDIAEGYSVSREKKESFPLTVTSAQKNPTAFYLCAVRREGAGSYEQYFGPGTRLTVT.

Note on this clone: The sample carries other DNA sequences with the same CDR3. The chain carries TRBV5-1 and TRBJ2-5; weak D call: TRBD1 (6 bases). V lost 3 bases and J 5 bases, leaving 11 bases between the germline ends. The CDR3 is made up of 13 amino acids. Germline assignment: CDR1 SGHRS and CDR2 YFSETQ. This chain's CDR3 is CASSSRGQETQYF. DNA of the CDR3: TGCGCCAGCAGCTCCAGGGGTCAGGAGACCCAGTACTTC.

The chain carries TRBV2 and TRBJ2-5; D might be TRBD1 (5 bases). Trimming took off 7 bases at V and 2 bases at J, with 11 bases between the two ends. This CDR3 is 13 amino acids long. CDR1 and CDR2 from the germline V gene are SNHLY and FYNNEI. CDR3 nucleotide sequence: TGTGCCAGCAAGACGGACATTCAAGAGACCCAGTACTTC. Translating it yields CASKTDIQETQYF.

The rearrangement uses TRBV15 and TRBJ1-2, with D tentatively TRBD1 (5 bases). The germline V gene has CDR1 LNHNV and CDR2 YYDKDF (reference sequence). The CDR3 loop spans 11 amino acids. V was pared by 9 bases and J by 9 bases, with 14 bases between. The CDR3 nucleotides read TGTGCCACGATGGCCGGGGGGAGCTACACCTTC. The encoded protein is CATMAGGSYTF.

The chain has TRBV7-2 and TRBJ2-2; 12 nucleotides line up with TRBD1. Germline loops: CDR1 SGHTA, CDR2 FQGNSA. The CDR3 spans 16 residues. V lost 6 bases, J lost 8 bases, and 10 bases stayed unmatched. DNA for the CDR3: TGTGCCAGCAGACCGCCGGGACAGGGGGCAGTGGGGGAGCTGTTTTTT. It codes for CASRPPGQGAVGELFF.